The TCR beta chain described here comes from a study of identical twins. This CDR3 comprises 15 residues. The J segment lost 4 bases and the V segment lost 5 bases, leaving 5 bases of the junction unmatched. Germline V gives CDR1 LGHNA, CDR2 YNFKEQ. TCRdb reanalysed the 5' RACE reads using MiXCR and keeps one entry per CDR3 protein. The sample consists of about 520,000 distinct CDR3 sequences, approximately 22% of them appearing once. This clonotype was recorded a few times. The same sample was also studied in work on T cells expressing NK-cell markers. Turning to that study: More than five of the donors carried dominant NKG2C+ clonotypes that took up roughly 1.0-8% of their CD8+ T cells.

This chain links TRBV4-2 with TRBJ2-3; 11 bases match TRBD1. The specimen sequenced was CD4+ T cells sorted from blood. The origin of this receptor is a woman younger than 30 in good health. CDR3 nucleotides: TGTGCCAGCAGCAGCGGACAGGGGGCGGCAGATACGCAGTATTTT. The encoded protein is CASSSGQGAADTQYF.